This T cell receptor beta chain came from a study of blood T cell repertoires in COVID-19 (dated by TCRdb to between 2020 and 2021). For the study in its entirety: Samples covering the acute and convalescent phases of COVID-19 were provided by collaborators in the United States, Italy and Spain. Deeply sampled blood TCRbeta repertoires from subjects exposed to, actively infected with, or recovered from COVID-19 were included in the dataset. The prospective study material was composed of cDNA or gDNA derived from T cells, B-cell-depleted T cells, or PBMCs. A de-identified subject ID, COVID-19 status, age in years and sex were almost always included in the sample metadata. Samples came from the ongoing ImmuneRACE study (first 160 participants) plus 1,254 subjects from 6 global collaborators. Where available, HLA class I and class II types were taken from metadata supplied by the sample provider and were not determined by assay-based typing. A freely available public database, intended as a resource for researchers studying the immune response to SARS-CoV-2, is where the repertoires were released.

Counted from cysteine to phenylalanine, this CDR3 has 14 amino acids. Of the read, only the CDR3 DNA is kept; its 42 bases are in frame from base 1. Sequences SEHNR (CDR1) and FQNEAQ (CDR2) are obtained from the germline V gene (reference sequence). From V the trimming removes 5 bases and from J it removes 7 bases, while the gene matches leave 4 bases of the junction unaccounted for. Each collaborating institution followed its own protocols to collect whole blood in K2EDTA tubes. For TCRbeta analysis, collaborator samples were shipped as frozen whole blood, as isolated PBMCs, or as DNA extracted from either sample type. The research as a whole found: The amount of clinical and demographic metadata varied by source and participant and was provided uncurated.

TCRbeta CDR3 regions were amplified from genomic DNA using the immunoSEQ Assay, a bias-controlled multiplex PCR. Processing in the source paper ran as follows. Nucleated cell counts per sample were estimated from amplification of reference gene primers within the assay. Sequence reads were collapsed and filtered to measure the absolute abundance of every unique TCRbeta CDR3 rearrangement. For each sample, productive Simpson clonality was calculated as the square root of Simpson's diversity index over productive rearrangements. Entries here come from immuneACCESS through TCRdb and include only in-frame sequences with V and J called. Some clones fail to appear in such tables; in the studies checked, an unresolved V gene covers under half of the shortfall, and the cause of the remainder is unknown. D and trimming come from the DNA, and the V and J calls and clone size come from that table. The sample table shows some 69,000 clones, and roughly three quarters are seen once. The top ten hold roughly 50% of the sample.

This clone appeared once. Its antigen is unknown. No base quality information exists; no much larger clone differs at one position. Specimen: peripheral blood. The source of this sequence is a human donor in a cohort sampled during active COVID-19. The receptor chain draws on TRBV7-9 and TRBJ1-4, with 10 middle bases fitting TRBD1. CDR3 sequence: CASSRQGAREKLFF. Here is the DNA: TGTGCCAGCAGCCGACAGGGGGCGCGTGAAAAACTGTTTTTT.